The 11 T cell receptor beta chains given below trace back to one sample, sequenced in a study of Graves' ophthalmopathy and Graves' hyperthyroidism. RNA transcripts served as template for amplifying TCR beta CDR3 sequences. RT-PCR in the first round used HTBI primers; a second-round multiplex PCR followed. TCRdb itself ran the multiplex PCR reads through MiXCR, one entry per CDR3 protein. This table has 300,000 or so distinct CDR3 sequences, roughly a sixth appearing once. The sample taken for sequencing was peripheral blood. The receptors were sampled from an adult man with Graves' ophthalmopathy.

The sample holds many counts of this clonotype. The chain carries TRBV29-1 and TRBJ2-2; D not resolved. CDR3 length: 11 residues. Germline V gives CDR1 SQVTM, CDR2 ANQGSEA. V lost 5 bases, J lost 3 bases, and 4 bases lay in between. The CDR3 nucleotides read TGCAGCGTTCGGTACACCGGGGAGCTGTTTTTT. It translates to CSVRYTGELFF.

This clonotype was seen many times. The chain couples TRBV5-1 to TRBJ2-5; TRBD2 might be the D (6 bases). Germline values: CDR1 SGHRS, CDR2 YFSETQ. V lost 0 bases, J lost 7 bases, and 13 bases lay in between. CDR3 size: 14 residues. For the CDR3, the DNA is TGCGCCAGCAGCTTGGGGGGGGACCAAACGACCCAGTACTTC. Translating it yields CASSLGGDQTTQYF.

This clonotype was seen more than once but under ten times. CDR3 nucleotide sequence: TGTGCCAGCAGCGGCAGGGAGGGGGCCTACGAGCAGTACTTC. Residues: CASSGREGAYEQYF. This chain joins TRBV9 and TRBJ2-7; perhaps TRBD2 as D (7 bases). The V gene lost 3 bases and the J gene lost 2 bases, with 12 bases spanning the gap. This CDR3 has 14 amino acids. Per the germline V gene, CDR1 is SGDLS and CDR2 is YYNGEE.

This clonotype was recorded many times. V usage is TRBV20-1 and J usage is TRBJ1-5, with D perhaps matching TRBD1 (5 bases). Germline V gives CDR1 DFQATT, CDR2 SNEGSKA (reference sequence). Trimming cost V 1 base and J 1 base, with 8 bases left between them. This CDR3 region has 14 residues. The chain's CDR3 is CSARGGASNQPQHF. CDR3 coding DNA: TGCAGTGCTAGAGGAGGGGCAAGCAATCAGCCCCAGCATTTT.

The genes are TRBV6-5 and TRBJ2-7; TRBD2 is a possible D gene (5 bases). CDR1 and CDR2 (germline): MNHEY, SVGAGI. This CDR3 is 13 amino acids long. Trimming pared 2 bases from V and 6 bases from J, leaving 11 bases between. In DNA form, the CDR3 reads TGTGCCAGCAGTTACGATGCGGGTGCCGAGCAGTACTTC. Translating gives CASSYDAGAEQYF.

This clonotype was found many times. This chain uses TRBV12-3 or TRBV12-4 with TRBJ2-5, with D possibly TRBD1 on 5 matching bases. The CDR3 spans 15 residues. With 4 bases removed from V and 5 bases from J, the gap between germline ends came to 17 bases. The CDR3 DNA reads as TGTGCCAGCAGTTCACGGACAACCCGTCTGGAGACCCAGTACTTC. Its protein product is CASSSRTTRLETQYF.

This clonotype was observed many times. This chain links TRBV6-2 or TRBV6-3 with TRBJ2-3; tentatively, D is TRBD1 (5 bases). CDR1 MNHEY and CDR2 SVGEGT come from the germline V gene. The CDR3 has 16 amino acids. The V end was cut by 5 bases, the J end by 9 bases, with 24 bases between. The CDR3 nucleotides are TGTGCCAGCAGTACCACCCAGGCCTCTTCAAGGGGCACGCAGTATTTT. Translated, it gives CASSTTQASSRGTQYF.

This clonotype appeared many times. The genes are TRBV6-5 and TRBJ2-5, with D possibly TRBD1 on 5 matching bases. This CDR3 comprises 13 residues. V lost 6 bases and J 4 bases, leaving 12 bases between the germline ends. The V gene's germline CDR1 is MNHEY and CDR2 SVGAGI. This CDR3 reads CASSPRQTETQYF. Here the CDR3 DNA reads TGTGCCAGCAGCCCAAGACAGACAGAGACCCAGTACTTC.

This clonotype was seen repeatedly, ten times or more. The rearrangement links TRBV20-1 to TRBJ2-7, with 10 nucleotides matching TRBD2. Looked up from germline, CDR1 is DFQATT and CDR2 is SNEGSKA (reference sequence). V was pared by 6 bases and J by 1 base, with 18 bases of the junction left unmatched. The CDR3 is made up of 18 amino acids. The chain's CDR3 is CSASGLAGVQGRSYEQYF. CDR3 DNA sequence: TGCAGTGCAAGCGGCCTAGCGGGAGTTCAAGGGAGGTCCTACGAGCAGTACTTC.

The sample holds many counts of this clonotype. The V and J genes are TRBV6-1 and TRBJ2-7, with D perhaps being TRBD1 or TRBD2 (5 bases each). The germline V gene encodes CDR1 MNHNS and CDR2 SASEGT. V gave up 3 bases and J gave up 3 bases, with 15 bases separating them. This CDR3 region has 15 residues. Written as DNA, the CDR3 is TGTGCCAGCAGTGATAGACGACGTGGGGGCTACGAGCAGTACTTC. Its translation: CASSDRRRGGYEQYF.

This clonotype was detected ten times or more. The J gene is TRBJ2-2, the V gene TRBV12-3 or TRBV12-4; D call uncertain. The CDR3 spans 14 residues. The V end lost 3 bases, the J end lost 0 bases, and 5 bases lay between the germline ends. CDR3 in amino acids: CASSFSSNTGELFF. Written as DNA, the CDR3 is TGTGCCAGCAGTTTCAGCTCGAACACCGGGGAGCTGTTTTTT.